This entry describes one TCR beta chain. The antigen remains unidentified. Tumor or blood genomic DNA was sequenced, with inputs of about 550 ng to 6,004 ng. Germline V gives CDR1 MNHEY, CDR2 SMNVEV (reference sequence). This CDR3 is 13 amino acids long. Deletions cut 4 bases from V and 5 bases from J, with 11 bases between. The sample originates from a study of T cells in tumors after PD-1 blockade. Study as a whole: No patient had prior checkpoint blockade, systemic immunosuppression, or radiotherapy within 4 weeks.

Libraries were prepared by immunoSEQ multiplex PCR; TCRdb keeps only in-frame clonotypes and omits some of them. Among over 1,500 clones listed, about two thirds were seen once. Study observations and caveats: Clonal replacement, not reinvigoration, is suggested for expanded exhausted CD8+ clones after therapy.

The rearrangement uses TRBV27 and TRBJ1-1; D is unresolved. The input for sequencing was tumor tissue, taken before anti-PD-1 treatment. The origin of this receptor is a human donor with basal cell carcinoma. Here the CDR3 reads CASSYGERTEAFF. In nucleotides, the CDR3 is TGTGCCAGCAGTTATGGGGAAAGGACTGAAGCTTTCTTT.